This T cell receptor beta chain was sequenced for a study of shared clonotypes between healthy human individuals. Germline CDR1 and CDR2: MNHEY and SMNVEV (reference sequence). V trimming: 7 bases; J trimming: 2 bases; junction bases outside the gene matches: 15. This CDR3 is 17 amino acids long. Only Caucasian adults living in Nashville, Tennessee served as donors. Whole-study results and caveats: The genetic and exposure-history diversity represented was limited by few donors. An expected dependence of interdonor clonotype sharing on sequencing depth was noted. Estimated richness was generally greater in naive than memory subsets.

This clone was counted only a few times. Antigen unknown. The repertoire was sequenced with immunoSEQ multiplex PCR; TCRdb's copy has only in-frame clones and lacks some. The sample lists more than 550,000 clones, around 91% occurring once. The sample taken for sequencing was memory CD8+ T cells from PBMCs. Subset given: CD45RO+ cells pooled with CCR7-negative TemRA cells. This sequence originates from a man aged 18-30 years in good health. Some clones in this sample may be carry-over from other donors' samples. The rearrangement uses TRBV27 and TRBJ2-7, with 9 nucleotides matching TRBD2. CDR3 amino acids: CASTGTSNPFTTYEQYF. The DNA for the CDR3 is TGTGCCAGCACCGGGACTAGCAACCCCTTCACTACCTACGAGCAGTACTTC.